The 26 T cell receptor beta chains in this list originate from one sample, sequenced in a study of cytomegalovirus exposure and HLA in healthy donors. Using immunoSEQ multiplex PCR, the repertoire was profiled, and TCRdb retains in-frame clones only, with some absent. The sample contains about 160,000 clones, 85% to 90% of which appear only once. Specimen: PBMCs. The receptor set was obtained from a man younger than 30 in good health and CMV-seronegative.

V usage is TRBV4-1 and J usage is TRBJ2-1, with D possibly TRBD1 on 6 matching bases. The ends were cut back, 6 bases at V and 3 bases at J, with 21 bases in the middle. Per germline, CDR1 MGHRA and CDR2 YSYEKL. The CDR3 runs 17 residues. CDR3 coding DNA: TGCGCCAGCAGTCGTCCAAGGGGGATCGGAGGCTACAATGAGCAGTTCTTC. This gives the protein CASSRPRGIGGYNEQFF.

The chain links TRBV11-2 to TRBJ2-3; D gene unclear. This CDR3 is 13 amino acids long. The germline V gene encodes CDR1 SGHAT and CDR2 FQNNGV. V was clipped by 0 bases and J by 4 bases, with 5 bases between them. The CDR3 reads CASSLESADTQYF. The CDR3 DNA is TGTGCCAGCAGCTTAGAGTCAGCAGATACGCAGTATTTT.

DNA of the CDR3: TGTGCCAGCAGCCACCAGGGGGCGTCGGGCTACACCTTC. It encodes CASSHQGASGYTF. This chain links TRBV5-6 with TRBJ1-2; TRBD1 agrees at 8 bases. The CDR3 runs to 13 residues. J lost 8 bases, V lost 4 bases, and 7 bases had no gene match. Per germline, CDR1 SGHDT and CDR2 YYEEEE.

This chain connects TRBV6-5 to TRBJ2-2; 7 nucleotides agree with TRBD1. This CDR3 is built from 15 residues. CDR1 is MNHEY and CDR2 is SVGAGI in the germline V gene. Trimming took 3 bases from V and 3 from J; bases not matched to a gene: 4. The CDR3 DNA follows: TGTGCCAGCAGTTATAGGGACAGATACACCGGGGAGCTGTTTTTT. Protein product: CASSYRDRYTGELFF.

The V and J genes are TRBV4-3 and TRBJ2-5; no firm D call. This CDR3 comprises 15 residues. The V gene's germline CDR1 is LGHNA and CDR2 YSLEER. Deletions cut 0 bases from V and 2 bases from J, with 10 bases between. In nucleotides, the CDR3 is TGCGCCAGCAGCCAAGATCGGGTGTTGCAAGAGACCCAGTACTTC. Protein sequence: CASSQDRVLQETQYF.

The chain joins TRBV4-1 to TRBJ2-7, with D tentatively TRBD1 (6 bases). Germline V gene data show CDR1 as MGHRA and CDR2 as YSYEKL. Trimming removed 0 bases at V and 2 bases at J, with 8 bases between. The CDR3 runs 14 residues. CDR3 in amino acids: CASSQDRGPYEQYF. The CDR3 nucleotides are TGCGCCAGCAGCCAAGACAGGGGACCCTACGAGCAGTACTTC.

The chain links TRBV11-2 to TRBJ2-1, with 7 bases identical to TRBD2. The CDR3 covers 16 residues. Germline V gene sequence: CDR1 SGHAT, CDR2 FQNNGV. V was pared by 0 bases and J by 2 bases, with 4 bases of the junction left unmatched. CDR3 DNA sequence: TGTGCCAGCAGCTTAGAGGCGGGAGTCCCCTACAATGAGCAGTTCTTC. As protein: CASSLEAGVPYNEQFF.

This chain joins TRBV5-1 and TRBJ2-7; 9 nucleotides line up with TRBD1. CDR3 length: 13 amino acids. From germline, CDR1 is SGHRS and CDR2 YFSETQ. After removal of 4 bases from V and 3 bases from J, the junction contained 2 bases not matched to a gene. The CDR3 bases are TGCGCCAGCAGCAGGGACAGGGACTACGAGCAGTACTTC. It translates to CASSRDRDYEQYF.

This chain uses TRBV7-8 with TRBJ1-5; D remains unclear. The CDR3 is 16 residues long. V shed 5 bases and J shed 7 bases, with 21 bases lying between them. CDR1 is SGHVS, CDR2 FQNEAQ, per germline. The CDR3 region has the DNA TGTGCCAGCAGCGCCCTAGCGGGTTCCTCAAGGCAGCCCCAGCATTTT. Translated, it gives CASSALAGSSRQPQHF.

This chain joins TRBV7-2 and TRBJ2-1, with TRBD2 identical over 12 bases. The CDR3 is 15 residues long. The germline V gene has CDR1 SGHTA and CDR2 FQGNSA. V was clipped by 5 bases and J by 5 bases; unmatched bases: 4. In nucleotides, the CDR3 is TGTGCCAGCAGCCTATGGACTAGCGGGGACAATGAGCAGTTCTTC. It encodes CASSLWTSGDNEQFF.

This chain connects TRBV6-1 to TRBJ1-2, with TRBD1 identical over 7 bases. V shed 6 bases, J shed 4 bases, and the junction held 11 bases outside the gene matches. CDR3 length equals 15 residues. Germline-derived CDR1 and CDR2 are MNHNS and SASEGT. CDR3 protein: CASRTRDSLFYGYTF. The CDR3 region has the DNA TGTGCCAGCAGGACCCGGGACAGCCTTTTCTATGGCTACACCTTC.

The rearrangement uses TRBV6-1 and TRBJ2-7; 10 bases are a match to TRBD2. Germline assignment: CDR1 MNHNS and CDR2 SASEGT. Losses at the gene ends were 8 bases for V and 5 bases for J; bases not matched to a gene: 12. The CDR3 length is 15 residues. The CDR3 loop reads CASGSEASGSDEQYF. Written as DNA, the CDR3 is TGTGCCAGCGGGAGTGAGGCTAGCGGGAGTGACGAGCAGTACTTC.

The rearrangement links TRBV4-1 to TRBJ1-6; weak D call: TRBD1 (6 bases). Germline CDR1 MGHRA, CDR2 YSYEKL. The germline V and J ends were trimmed by 5 bases and 9 bases, with 20 bases remaining between them. This CDR3 spans 16 amino acids. CDR3 in DNA: TGCGCCAGCAGCGCGGTGCCCCGGGACATTCGTTCACCCCTCCACTTT. It yields the protein CASSAVPRDIRSPLHF.

The rearrangement joins TRBV28 to TRBJ1-2; D uncertain. Germline assignment: CDR1 MDHEN and CDR2 SYDVKM. Between the trimmed V and J ends, which lost 4 bases and 4 bases, there was a span of 10 bases. The CDR3 spans 13 residues. CDR3 in amino acids: CASSSASSYGYTF. The CDR3 DNA is TGTGCCAGCAGTTCCGCCTCGAGCTATGGCTACACCTTC.

The chain combines TRBV4-1 with TRBJ1-5; TRBD1 is a possible D gene (6 bases). CDR3 length: 17 amino acids. Germline CDR1 and CDR2: MGHRA and YSYEKL. Trimming removed 0 bases from V and 4 bases from J, with 16 bases in between. The CDR3 spells CASSQEVGTLGNQPQHF. CDR3 in DNA: TGCGCCAGCAGCCAAGAGGTTGGGACACTCGGGAATCAGCCCCAGCATTTT.

V usage is TRBV4-2 and J usage is TRBJ2-3, with TRBD2 matching 7 bases. With V trimmed by 8 bases and J by 2 bases, 13 bases remained unmatched. The CDR3 is made up of 16 amino acids. Germline assignment: CDR1 LGHNA and CDR2 YNFKEQ. For the CDR3, the DNA is TGTGCCAGCCAGAGGTACGGGACTAAGACCACAGATACGCAGTATTTT. Protein sequence: CASQRYGTKTTDTQYF.

This chain links TRBV27 with TRBJ2-2; D ambiguous. There are 12 residues in the CDR3. V lost 5 bases to trimming and J lost 5 bases, with 6 bases between them. Germline V CDR1 and CDR2: MNHEY, SMNVEV (reference sequence). Here the CDR3 reads CASSRFTGELFF. CDR3 nucleotide sequence: TGTGCCAGCAGTCGGTTTACCGGGGAGCTGTTTTTT.

The gene calls are TRBV4-2 and TRBJ1-1; a weak D match, TRBD1 (6 bases). With 5 bases removed from V and 6 bases from J, the gap between germline ends came to 19 bases. Germline lookup yields CDR1 LGHNA and CDR2 YNFKEQ. The CDR3 runs to 15 residues. The CDR3 reads CASSLTKTGGAEAFF. DNA of the CDR3: TGTGCCAGCAGCTTAACGAAGACAGGTGGCGCTGAAGCTTTCTTT.

J is TRBJ2-2 and V is TRBV5-4; D is unclear. Germline V gene lookup returns CDR1 SGHNT and CDR2 YYREEE (reference sequence). Trimming stripped 5 bases from V and 1 base from J, with 12 bases between. The CDR3 loop spans 15 amino acids. The CDR3 region has the DNA TGTGCCAGCAGAGCTTTAGGCGGGAACACCGGGGAGCTGTTTTTT. It encodes CASRALGGNTGELFF. Drawing the rest from reference TRBV5-4 and TRBJ2-2, the complete variable domain is ETGVTQSPTHLIKTRGQQVTLRCSSQSGHNTVSWYQQALGQGPQFIFQYYREEENGRGNFPPRFSGLQFPNYSSELNVNALELDDSALYLCASRALGGNTGELFFGEGSRLTVL.

This rearrangement joins TRBV12-2 to TRBJ2-1; the table gives TRBD2 as D, unverified against the DNA. TRBV12-2 is recorded as a pseudogene. This CDR3 spans 15 amino acids. In DNA form, the CDR3 reads TGTGCAAGTCGCTTAGGCGGGAAGTCCTACAATGAGCAGTTCTTC. Protein sequence: CASRLGGKSYNEQFF.

The chain links TRBV4-1 to TRBJ2-1, with 7 bases lining up with TRBD1. Trimming removed 4 bases from V and 4 bases from J; junction bases left unmatched: 7. Germline CDR1 and CDR2: MGHRA and YSYEKL. The CDR3 extends over 15 amino acids. CDR3 sequence reads: CASSPGTDNYNEQFF. CDR3 DNA: TGCGCCAGCAGCCCCGGGACAGATAATTACAATGAGCAGTTCTTC.

The J gene is TRBJ1-2, the V gene TRBV4-2; D may be TRBD1 (5 bases). Trimming took off 0 bases at V and 0 bases at J, with 20 bases between the two ends. CDR1 and CDR2 from the germline V gene are LGHNA and YNFKEQ. This CDR3 is 19 amino acids long. Written as DNA, the CDR3 is TGTGCCAGCAGCCAAGATGGTCCCCTAAAGGGGCCTTCTAACTATGGCTACACCTTC. Its translation: CASSQDGPLKGPSNYGYTF.

The rearrangement uses TRBV11-3 and TRBJ2-2; maybe TRBD1 (6 bases). Germline CDR1 and CDR2: SGHNT and YENEEA. V was trimmed by 3 bases and J by 6 bases, leaving 8 bases between them. The CDR3 has 13 residues. In DNA form, the CDR3 reads TGTGCCAGCAGCTTGTACAGGGCCGGGGAGCTGTTTTTT. This codes for CASSLYRAGELFF.

This chain links TRBV2 with TRBJ2-3, with D tentatively TRBD2 (5 bases). This CDR3 has 12 amino acids. Germline V gene data show CDR1 as SNHLY and CDR2 as FYNNEI. Between the trimmed V and J ends, which lost 6 bases and 8 bases, there was a span of 12 bases. The CDR3 DNA follows: TGTGCCAGCAGCCCGGGAATCCCTACGCAGTATTTT. It translates to CASSPGIPTQYF. The variable domain in full, with the rest retrieved from reference TRBV2 and TRBJ2-3, is EPEVTQTPSHQVTQMGQEVILRCVPISNHLYFYWYRQILGQKVEFLVSFYNNEISEKSEIFDDQFSVERPDGSNFTLKIRSTKLEDSAMYFCASSPGIPTQYFGPGTRLTVL.

This chain connects TRBV6-5 to TRBJ2-1; the match to TRBD1 covers 11 bases. The V gene end was trimmed by 0 bases and the J gene end by 9 bases; junction bases not matched to a gene: 7. This CDR3 spans 16 amino acids. Germline loops: CDR1 MNHEY, CDR2 SVGAGI. DNA for the CDR3: TGTGCCAGCAGTTACTCTACCGGACAGGGGGCGGTTGAGCAGTTCTTC. Protein product: CASSYSTGQGAVEQFF.

The CDR3 region has the DNA TGCGCCAGCAGTGAGGGGCAGGGGAGAATGAACACTGAAGCTTTCTTT. It encodes CASSEGQGRMNTEAFF. V and J are TRBV10-1 and TRBJ1-1; D possibly corresponds to TRBD1 (6 bases). Looked up from germline, CDR1 is WNHNN and CDR2 is SYGVQD (reference sequence). The CDR3 totals 16 residues. The ends were cut back, 2 bases at V and 0 bases at J, with 13 bases in the middle.